This TCR beta chain was found in a study of CD8 T cells in ankylosing spondylitis. Study results and caveats: Disease-linked clones reportedly showed significant enrichment in matched ankylosing spondylitis synovial fluid. One TCR beta motif, made up of several highly homologous variants, appeared characteristic of ankylosing spondylitis blood. Disease-linked clones displayed a CD8+ phenotype and appeared relatively rarely in peripheral blood.

In TCRdb, the 5' RACE reads were re-called with MiXCR into one record per CDR3 protein. The data contain hundreds of thousands of distinct CDR3 sequences, roughly 20% of them singletons. This clonotype was detected a few times. Its antigen is unidentified. Germline CDR1 is MGHRA and CDR2 is YSYEKL. Trimming took 0 bases from V and 3 from J, leaving 12 bases between them. The CDR3 contains 15 residues. The rearrangement uses TRBV4-1 and TRBJ2-7; D remains ambiguous. Sequenced sample: blood, either unsorted or a sorted T cell fraction (not recorded which). The origin of this receptor is a male donor with ankylosing spondylitis or in good health (not recorded which). CDR3: CASSQEETILYEQYF. The DNA of the CDR3 is TGCGCCAGCAGCCAAGAGGAGACAATACTCTACGAGCAGTACTTC.